This TCR beta chain came from a study of blood T cell repertoires in COVID-19. Data came from immunoSEQ multiplex PCR; TCRdb stores just in-frame clones and leaves some out. The sample lists 250,000 to 350,000 clones; around 84% were seen once. This CDR3 has 15 residues. Trimming removed 4 bases from V and 2 bases from J, with 9 bases in between. Germline loops: CDR1 LNHDA, CDR2 SQIVND (reference sequence). The material sequenced was peripheral blood. This TCR derives from a human donor with COVID-19, enrolled during active disease. The donor label of this sample is uncertain. The chain recombines TRBV19 with TRBJ2-6; no definite D call. This CDR3 is CASSTQATGANVLTF. The DNA for the CDR3 is TGTGCCAGTAGTACCCAGGCAACTGGGGCCAACGTCCTGACTTTC.